The 7 T cell receptor beta chains below were found in one sample sequenced in a study of shared clonotypes between healthy human individuals. The data were produced by immunoSEQ multiplex PCR, yet TCRdb's version contains in-frame clones alone and is incomplete. The sample consists of approximately 2.5 million clones, about 92% of them appearing once. Sequenced sample: naive CD4+ T cells sorted from blood. Subset indicated: CD45RA+ positively selected. The receptor set was obtained from a man in his late teens or twenties in good health.

This rearrangement joins TRBV19 to TRBJ1-2; tentatively, D is TRBD1 (5 bases). This CDR3 contains 13 residues. From germline, CDR1 is LNHDA and CDR2 SQIVND (reference sequence). V was cut by 4 bases and J by 1 base, with 7 bases left in between. In DNA form, the CDR3 reads TGTGCCAGTAGTACCAGGGATAACTATGGCTACACCTTC. Translated: CASSTRDNYGYTF. The full variable domain, its missing parts supplied by reference TRBV19 and TRBJ1-2, is DGGITQSPKYLFRKEGQNVTLSCEQNLNHDAMYWYRQDPGQGLRLIYYSQIVNDFQKGDIAEGYSVSREKKESFPLTVTSAQKNPTAFYLCASSTRDNYGYTFGSGTRLTVV.

V gene TRBV11-2 combines with J gene TRBJ2-1; D perhaps matches TRBD2 (7 bases). CDR3 length: 16 amino acids. Trimming cost V 5 bases and J 5 bases, with 19 bases left between them. Germline assignment: CDR1 SGHAT and CDR2 FQNNGV. As DNA, the CDR3 is TGTGCCAGCAGCCTCGGGACGGCGGGGGCCGACAATGAGCAGTTCTTC. Translation: CASSLGTAGADNEQFF. Variable domain in full (rest from reference TRBV11-2 and TRBJ2-1): EAGVAQSPRYKIIEKRQSVAFWCNPISGHATLYWYQQILGQGPKLLIQFQNNGVVDDSQLPKDRFSAERLKGVDSTLKIQPAKLEDSAVYLCASSLGTAGADNEQFFGPGTRLTVL.

The CDR3: CASSTSGAQSSYNEQFF. The CDR3 region has the DNA TGCGCCAGCAGCACAAGCGGGGCCCAGAGCTCCTACAATGAGCAGTTCTTC. This chain joins TRBV5-1 and TRBJ2-1; 7 nucleotides agree with TRBD2. Trimming cost V 4 bases and J 0 bases; bases outside gene matches: 10. This CDR3 is built from 17 residues. Germline CDR1 is SGHRS and CDR2 is YFSETQ.

The rearrangement uses TRBV6-5 and TRBJ2-6; 9 nucleotides agree with TRBD1. This CDR3 has 14 amino acids. CDR1 is MNHEY, CDR2 SVGAGI, per germline. Germline trimming cut 10 bases from V and 4 bases from J; bases unmatched to any gene: 5. The CDR3 here is CATGTGSGANVLTF. The CDR3 DNA reads as TGTGCCACCGGGACAGGGAGCGGGGCCAACGTCCTGACTTTC.

The V and J genes are TRBV28 and TRBJ1-2, with D uncertain. Germline CDR1 and CDR2: MDHEN and SYDVKM. The CDR3 extends over 17 amino acids. Trimming took off 5 bases at V and 4 bases at J, with 23 bases between the two ends. CDR3 in amino acids: CASSMEGRVPYPYGYTF. The CDR3 nucleotides are TGTGCCAGCAGTATGGAGGGCCGGGTACCTTACCCCTATGGCTACACCTTC.

Regarding this clone: This specimen includes other DNA sequences encoding the same CDR3. J is TRBJ1-5 and V is TRBV30, with 7 bases lining up with TRBD1. Germline lookup yields CDR1 GTSNPN and CDR2 SVGIG (reference sequence). The junction had 3 bases not matched to a gene; V was cut back by 2 bases and J by 2 bases. This CDR3 contains 14 residues. CDR3 sequence: CAWSRQGGNQPQHF. DNA for the CDR3: TGTGCCTGGAGTAGACAGGGAGGCAATCAGCCCCAGCATTTT.

The chain recombines TRBV9 with TRBJ2-1; 11 positions agree with TRBD2. The germline gives CDR1 SGDLS, CDR2 YYNGEE. The CDR3 length is 18 residues. The ends lost 3 bases at V and 3 bases at J; junction bases unmatched: 11. The CDR3 sequence: CASSAGRTSGYFYNEQFF. CDR3 coding DNA: TGTGCCAGCAGCGCAGGTCGGACTAGCGGGTACTTCTACAATGAGCAGTTCTTC.